These T cell receptor beta chains were read from a single sample in a study of PD-L1 blockade in urothelial cancer. Only in-frame clones appear in the TCRdb table, and some are missing; sequencing was by immunoSEQ multiplex PCR. The sample has 100,000 to 150,000 clones, more than 75% seen once. This specimen consisted of PBMCs, obtained around atezolizumab (anti-PD-L1) treatment. These receptors were collected from a man aged 45 to 65 with urothelial cancer. The CDR3 runs from the conserved cysteine through the conserved F or W. A D gene is named only where the DNA matches it firmly. Size tells how often a clone was seen (once, few, many) or the class of an expanded clone, and some rows leave it out.

>TRBV28|14|-|few|TRBJ1-1
TGTGCCAGCAGTTACCTGGGGGGGAACACTGAAGCTTTCTTT
CASSYLGGNTEAFF
>TRBV6-5|15|-|-|TRBJ1-5
TGTGCCAGCAGCCAAACAAGACATAGCAATCAGCCCCAGCATTTT
CASSQTRHSNQPQHF
>TRBV28|16|TRBD2|-|TRBJ2-3
TGTGCCAGCAGTTTAGGTCGCGGGAGGGCCGTGGATACGCAGTATTTT
CASSLGRGRAVDTQYF
>TRBV5-1|14|TRBD2|once|TRBJ2-2
TGCGCCACTTCTCTAGCGGGAAAAACCGGGGAGCTGTTTTTT
CATSLAGKTGELFF
>TRBV19|14|TRBD2|-|TRBJ2-2
TGTGCCATAAGACTAGCGGAGGGGGCCGGGGAGCTGTTTTTT
CAIRLAEGAGELFF
>TRBV4-1|16|TRBD2|-|TRBJ2-1
TGCGCCAGCAGCCAAGCGTCGGGGGGGCCCTACAATGAGCAGTTCTTC
CASSQASGGPYNEQFF
>TRBV11-3|11|-|-|TRBJ2-1
TGTGCCAGCGGGCGCGGGGATGAGCAGTTCTTC
CASGRGDEQFF
>TRBV27|15|-|-|TRBJ2-2
TGTGCCAGCAGCCCCACAGGGTTTATAACCGGGGAGCTGTTTTTT
CASSPTGFITGELFF
>TRBV18|15|TRBD1|-|TRBJ1-5
TGTGCCAGCTCACCAGGGACAGGGCGGAATCAGCCCCAGCATTTT
CASSPGTGRNQPQHF
>TRBV5-4|13|TRBD1|-|TRBJ2-1
TGTGCCAGCAGCTTAGACAGGGTGGAAGGGCTGTTCTTC
CASSLDRVEGLFF
>TRBV2|14|TRBD2|once|TRBJ2-5
TGTGCCTATCGCGGGCTAGCGGACCAAGAGACCCAGTACTTC
CAYRGLADQETQYF
>TRBV6-1|15|-|-|TRBJ2-2
TGTGCCAGCAGGGAAACAGGGACCCGCGCCGGGGAGCTGTTTTTT
CASRETGTRAGELFF
>TRBV28|20|-|many|TRBJ1-6
TGTGCCAGCAGTCGTCAGAGGCAGGGGCGATACACCTCCTATAATTCACCCCTCCACTTT
CASSRQRQGRYTSYNSPLHF
>TRBV14|14|-|-|TRBJ2-1
TGTGCCAGCAGCCAAGTCGGGCAGGGTAATGAGCAGTTCTTC
CASSQVGQGNEQFF
>TRBV7-8|16|TRBD2|-|TRBJ2-7
TGTGCCAGCAGCGAAAATCTCCGAGCGGGATCCTACGAGCAGTACTTC
CASSENLRAGSYEQYF
>TRBV28|17|TRBD1|once|TRBJ1-4
TGTGCCAGCTTTTCTGGACAGGGGTTAACTCAAGCCGAAAAACTGTTTTTT
CASFSGQGLTQAEKLFF
>TRBV5-4|15|-|-|TRBJ2-7
TGTGCCAGCAGCTTCCCAGGGATTTCCCCTTACGAGCAGTACTTC
CASSFPGISPYEQYF
>TRBV9|16|TRBD2|-|TRBJ2-3
TGTGCCAGCAGCGTAGGGCTAGCGGCGTTCACAGATACGCAGTATTTT
CASSVGLAAFTDTQYF
>TRBV6-1|14|-|-|TRBJ1-5
TGTGCCAGCAGTGAAATAGGGGACAATCAGCCCCAGCATTTT
CASSEIGDNQPQHF
>TRBV5-4|17|-|-|TRBJ1-1
TGTGCCAGCAGCTTGGGACAGCAAATAGGAAAAAGCACTGAAGCTTTCTTT
CASSLGQQIGKSTEAFF
>TRBV11-2|13|-|-|TRBJ2-7
TGTGCCAGCAGCTTAGATCAGGGGCGCGAGCAGTACTTC
CASSLDQGREQYF
>TRBV6-1|14|TRBD2|-|TRBJ2-5
TGTGCCAGCAGTGAGGGACTAGCGAGAGAGACCCAGTACTTC
CASSEGLARETQYF
>TRBV5-5|15|TRBD1|-|TRBJ1-5
TGTGCCAGCAGCGTCCGGGACAGCTACAATCAGCCCCAGCATTTT
CASSVRDSYNQPQHF
>TRBV18|16|-|-|TRBJ2-5
TGTGCCAGCTCACCAGGGTACGGGAGTGTGGTGGAGACCCAGTACTTC
CASSPGYGSVVETQYF
>TRBV28|17|TRBD1|-|TRBJ2-6
TGTGCCAGCAGAATAAGACAGGGCACGGATGTCGCCAACGTCCTGACTTTC
CASRIRQGTDVANVLTF
>TRBV28|13|-|-|TRBJ1-1
TGTGCCAGCAGCCTCCCGGGGGTCGCTGAAGCTTTCTTT
CASSLPGVAEAFF
>TRBV5-6|16|-|-|TRBJ1-1
TGTGCCAGCAGCCACACAGGGTCCTTTATGAACACTGAAGCTTTCTTT
CASSHTGSFMNTEAFF